Following are 8 T cell receptor beta chains from one sample sequenced in a study of blood T cell repertoires in COVID-19. Data came from immunoSEQ multiplex PCR; TCRdb stores just in-frame clones and leaves some out. The sample contains 200,000 to 250,000 clones, 86% of which appear only once. The specimen was peripheral blood. Receptors were obtained from a woman aged 30 to 39 who had recovered from COVID-19.

The chain employs TRBV7-8 and TRBJ1-2; 8 bases agree with TRBD1. Germline trimming cut 2 bases from V and 4 bases from J; bases unmatched to any gene: 6. The CDR3 extends over 15 amino acids. CDR1 is SGHVS and CDR2 is FQNEAQ in the germline V gene. CDR3 protein: CASSLPRTGSYGYTF. CDR3 nucleotide sequence: TGTGCCAGCAGCTTACCTAGGACAGGGAGCTATGGCTACACCTTC.

The chain carries TRBV30 and TRBJ2-1; 9 bases are a match to TRBD2. Germline assignment: CDR1 GTSNPN and CDR2 SVGIG (reference sequence). The CDR3 has 15 amino acids. V trimming: 5 bases; J trimming: 4 bases; junction bases outside the gene matches: 9. The CDR3 DNA follows: TGTGCCTGGGGGGGTAGCGGGGGCAGTTACAATGAGCAGTTCTTC. As protein: CAWGGSGGSYNEQFF.

V is TRBV12-3 or TRBV12-4 and J is TRBJ1-2; D may be TRBD1 (5 bases). CDR3 length: 13 residues. V shed 5 bases and J shed 5 bases, with 12 bases lying between them. The CDR3 DNA is TGTGCCAGCAGTGAACAGGACCATTATGGCTACACCTTC. Translation gives CASSEQDHYGYTF.

J is TRBJ2-7 and V is TRBV15; 7 bases are a match to TRBD1. CDR3 length: 14 amino acids. V dropped 3 bases and J dropped 1; count of bases not matched to a gene: 3. Germline V CDR1 and CDR2: LNHNV, YYDKDF (reference sequence). The CDR3 DNA reads TGTGCCACCAGCAGCCCGGGACAGTCCTACGAGCAGTACTTC. Translating gives CATSSPGQSYEQYF. Using reference TRBV15 and TRBJ2-7 for the parts outside the CDR3, the full variable domain is DAMVIQNPRYQVTQFGKPVTLSCSQTLNHNVMYWYQQKSSQAPKLLFHYYDKDFNNEADTPDNFQSRRPNTSFCFLDIRSPGLGDTAMYLCATSSPGQSYEQYFGPGTRLTVT.

The chain employs TRBV18 and TRBJ2-1; 13 bases map to TRBD2. This CDR3 region has 15 residues. From germline, CDR1 is KGHSH and CDR2 LQKENI. The V segment lost 3 bases and the J segment 6 bases; nucleotides outside the gene matches: 2. CDR3 region: CASSPGTSGVNEQFF. The CDR3 DNA follows: TGTGCCAGCTCACCGGGGACTAGCGGGGTCAATGAGCAGTTCTTC.

This sequence joins TRBV9 and TRBJ2-2; D gene uncertain. The CDR3 spans 14 residues. The germline V gene has CDR1 SGDLS and CDR2 YYNGEE. V gave up 2 bases and J gave up 6 bases, with 11 bases separating them. CDR3 nucleotide sequence: TGTGCCAGCAGCGTCCCGGGTCCTTCCGGGGAGCTGTTTTTT. Residues: CASSVPGPSGELFF.

This clone was seen once. V and J are TRBV5-1 and TRBJ2-3; 9 nucleotides match TRBD2. The CDR3 has 16 residues. Germline V CDR1 and CDR2: SGHRS, YFSETQ. V was pared by 0 bases and J by 0 bases, with 2 bases of the junction left unmatched. The CDR3: CASSLASGGSTDTQYF. The CDR3 nucleotides are TGCGCCAGCAGCTTGGCAAGCGGGGGGAGCACAGATACGCAGTATTTT.

The CDR3 DNA follows: TGTGCCAGCAGCCCGTCCTCGTGGGGGCACACCGGGGAGCTGTTTTTT. Protein product: CASSPSSWGHTGELFF. V and J are TRBV7-9 and TRBJ2-2; weak D call: TRBD1 (6 bases). The CDR3 has 16 residues. Germline values: CDR1 SEHNR, CDR2 FQNEAQ (reference sequence). Deletions cut 5 bases from V and 3 bases from J, with 16 bases between.